Below are 19 T cell receptor beta chains sequenced from a single sample in a study of quantifying T cell responses using KT2 cells. Across the study: RNA was reverse transcribed with TCR alpha and beta constant-region primers.

An oligo carrying a UMI was ligated to the cDNA 3' end. An equimolar mix of RC1.1 and RC1.2 primed the beta chain across TRBC1 and TRBC2. TCRdb called the UMI-ligation and nested PCR reads again in MiXCR, with one record for every CDR3 protein. In the table there are fewer than 50,000 distinct CDR3 sequences, about 9.9% of which are singletons. The material sequenced was PBMCs spiked with cells of the T cell clone KT2. These receptors all come from a human donor.

This clonotype was counted a few times. The gene calls are TRBV5-1 and TRBJ2-5, with TRBD1 as a possible D gene (6 bases). There are 14 residues in the CDR3. Germline CDR1 and CDR2: SGHRS and YFSETQ. V was trimmed by 4 bases and J by 1 base, leaving 11 bases between them. CDR3 in DNA: TGCGCCAGCAGCGTCAGGGGAATCCAAGAGACCCAGTACTTC. It translates to CASSVRGIQETQYF.

This chain joins TRBV10-3 and TRBJ1-2; 7 bases line up with TRBD1. Trimming removed 7 bases from V and 6 bases from J; junction bases left unmatched: 14. The CDR3 has 15 amino acids. CDR1 ENHRY and CDR2 SYGVKD come from the germline V gene. The CDR3 here is CAITFAPGTADGYTF. The CDR3 DNA follows: TGTGCCATCACCTTCGCCCCCGGGACAGCCGATGGCTACACCTTC.

This chain joins TRBV9 and TRBJ2-1, with TRBD2 matching over 8 bases. The J segment lost 4 bases and the V segment lost 3 bases, leaving 3 bases of the junction unmatched. The CDR3 consists of 14 residues. Germline CDR1 and CDR2: SGDLS and YYNGEE. The CDR3 DNA reads as TGTGCCAGCAGCGCGGGGGGGCTTTACAATGAGCAGTTCTTC. Amino acids: CASSAGGLYNEQFF.

V usage is TRBV4-3 and J usage is TRBJ2-1; 8 bases are shared with TRBD2. Germline-derived CDR1 and CDR2 are LGHNA and YSLEER. Germline trimming cut 1 base from V and 9 bases from J; bases unmatched to any gene: 11. The CDR3 consists of 16 residues. The CDR3, as DNA: TGCGCCAGCAGCCAAGGATCCGGGAGGGCCCACGGTGAGCAGTTCTTC. It translates to CASSQGSGRAHGEQFF.

V is TRBV7-6 and J is TRBJ2-5, with a possible D match to TRBD1 (7 bases). The germline gives CDR1 SGHVS, CDR2 FNYEAQ. The germline V and J ends were trimmed by 5 bases and 5 bases, with 15 bases remaining between them. This CDR3 spans 14 amino acids. CDR3 residues: CASSLSGGLETQYF. DNA of the CDR3: TGTGCCAGCAGCCTTTCAGGGGGACTGGAGACCCAGTACTTC.

This clonotype came up many times. The chain uses TRBV20-1 and TRBJ1-6; a weak D match, TRBD1 (5 bases). CDR1 and CDR2 from the germline V gene are DFQATT and SNEGSKA (reference sequence). This CDR3 spans 20 amino acids. V lost 6 bases and J lost 2, with 29 bases in between. CDR3 protein: CSATPEQYAGPFTYNSPLHF. DNA of the CDR3: TGCAGTGCAACCCCTGAACAGTATGCGGGACCTTTTACCTATAATTCACCCCTCCACTTT.

The chain recombines TRBV29-1 with TRBJ1-5; D is unresolved. Trimming removed 6 bases at V and 4 bases at J, with 10 bases between. Germline CDR1 reads SQVTM; CDR2 reads ANQGSEA. The CDR3 totals 12 residues. CDR3 in DNA: TGCAGCGTGGACGACGGAAATCAGCCCCAGCATTTT. Its protein is CSVDDGNQPQHF.

The table lists this clonotype with many counts. J is TRBJ2-3 and V is TRBV20-1; possible D gene TRBD2, 6 bases. Germline values: CDR1 DFQATT, CDR2 SNEGSKA (reference sequence). Trimming cost V 1 base and J 1 base, with 9 bases left between them. This CDR3 comprises 14 residues. CDR3 DNA sequence: TGCAGTGCTAGAGTTGAGCGGGGCACAGATACGCAGTATTTT. Amino acids: CSARVERGTDTQYF.

This clonotype was recorded at least ten times. The genes are TRBV14 and TRBJ1-1; D may be TRBD1 (5 bases). Looked up from germline, CDR1 is SGHDN and CDR2 is FVKESK. The CDR3 consists of 16 residues. V gave up 1 base and J gave up 4 bases, with 16 bases separating them. The CDR3 DNA reads as TGTGCCAGCAGCCAAGTCCATGGGGCGCCGGTCACTGAAGCTTTCTTT. Encoded protein: CASSQVHGAPVTEAFF.

The rearrangement uses TRBV27 and TRBJ2-1; TRBD2 is a possible D gene (7 bases). This CDR3 contains 16 residues. V dropped 6 bases and J dropped 5 bases, with 20 bases sitting between them. The germline gives CDR1 MNHEY, CDR2 SMNVEV (reference sequence). The CDR3 coding sequence is TGTGCCAGCAGCGGGATAACTAGGGGGGGACACAATGAGCAGTTCTTC. It specifies CASSGITRGGHNEQFF.

This clonotype counts as medium-sized. This chain connects TRBV30 to TRBJ2-5; 7 positions match TRBD1. J lost 4 bases, V lost 4 bases, and 15 bases had no gene match. This CDR3 is 16 amino acids long. CDR1 GTSNPN and CDR2 SVGIG come from the germline V gene (reference sequence). The CDR3 loop reads CAWIPGGRVNIETQYF. The CDR3 DNA follows: TGTGCCTGGATCCCAGGGGGTCGGGTCAACATAGAGACCCAGTACTTC.

The chain recombines TRBV2 with TRBJ2-7; the D is unclear. The germline gives CDR1 SNHLY, CDR2 FYNNEI. CDR3 length: 11 residues. The germline V and J ends were trimmed by 8 bases and 2 bases, with 7 bases remaining between them. The CDR3 DNA reads as TGTGCCAGCGCCCGTACCTACGAGCAGTACTTC. Its protein product is CASARTYEQYF.

This clonotype was counted ten times or more. The chain employs TRBV6-6 and TRBJ2-7, with a tentative D call TRBD2 (6 bases). The CDR3 runs 13 residues. V gave up 6 bases and J gave up 2 bases, with 11 bases separating them. Germline assignment: CDR1 MNHNY and CDR2 SVGAGI (reference sequence). The chain's CDR3 is CASRVGTPYEQYF. The CDR3 nucleotides read TGTGCCAGCAGAGTCGGGACTCCCTACGAGCAGTACTTC.

This clonotype was recorded many times. V usage is TRBV19 and J usage is TRBJ2-1, with D hard to call. V lost 3 bases, J lost 5 bases, and 17 bases lay in between. The CDR3 runs 16 residues. Germline V gene sequence: CDR1 LNHDA, CDR2 SQIVND (reference sequence). CDR3 coding DNA: TGTGCCAGTAGTATTGTAGCCCGTGCCCCCAACAATGAGCAGTTCTTC. Protein sequence: CASSIVARAPNNEQFF. Full variable domain (rest looked up from reference TRBV19 and TRBJ2-1): DGGITQSPKYLFRKEGQNVTLSCEQNLNHDAMYWYRQDPGQGLRLIYYSQIVNDFQKGDIAEGYSVSREKKESFPLTVTSAQKNPTAFYLCASSIVARAPNNEQFFGPGTRLTVL.

The chain uses TRBV12-3 or TRBV12-4 and TRBJ2-3, with D unresolved. The V and J ends lost 5 bases and 6 bases respectively, with 9 bases between them. The CDR3 is made up of 12 amino acids. The DNA for the CDR3 is TGTGCCAGCAGTGCGTTGAGGGATACGCAGTATTTT. Encoded protein: CASSALRDTQYF.

This clonotype was detected many times. The rearrangement uses TRBV6-5 and TRBJ1-1; 7 nucleotides align to TRBD1. Germline values: CDR1 MNHEY, CDR2 SVGAGI. The V segment lost 6 bases and the J segment 0 bases; nucleotides outside the gene matches: 4. This CDR3 contains 14 residues. CDR3 amino acids: CASSRDRMNTEAFF. In DNA, the CDR3 is TGTGCCAGCAGCAGGGACAGAATGAACACTGAAGCTTTCTTT.

Only a few counts were recorded for this clonotype. The J gene is TRBJ2-1, the V gene TRBV18, with 8 bases that match TRBD2. After removal of 3 bases from V and 10 bases from J, the junction contained 17 bases not matched to a gene. CDR1 KGHSH and CDR2 LQKENI come from the germline V gene. The CDR3 sequence is 17 residues long. The CDR3 coding sequence is TGTGCCAGCTCACCGAAAGTCACTAGCGGTCAACCTCGGGAGCAGTTCTTC. It encodes CASSPKVTSGQPREQFF. The full variable domain, with the rest looked up from reference TRBV18 and TRBJ2-1, is NAGVMQNPRHLVRRRGQEARLRCSPMKGHSHVYWYRQLPEEGLKFMVYLQKENIIDESGMPKERFSAEFPKEGPSILRIQQVVRGDSAAYFCASSPKVTSGQPREQFFGPGTRLTVL.

This sequence joins TRBV10-3 and TRBJ1-4, with D perhaps TRBD1 (5 bases). CDR3 length equals 13 residues. From germline, CDR1 is ENHRY and CDR2 SYGVKD. The V end was cut by 4 bases, the J end by 5 bases, with 8 bases between. As DNA, the CDR3 is TGTGCCATCAGTGTCAGGGACAATGAAAAACTGTTTTTT. It specifies CAISVRDNEKLFF.

V and J are TRBV29-1 and TRBJ2-1; 10 bases are shared with TRBD2. The germline V gene has CDR1 SQVTM and CDR2 ANQGSEA. V shed 2 bases, J shed 2 bases, and the junction held 3 bases outside the gene matches. The CDR3 consists of 15 residues. CDR3 in amino acids: CSVETGTSAYNEQFF. CDR3 nucleotides: TGCAGCGTTGAAACGGGGACTAGCGCCTACAATGAGCAGTTCTTC.